These 9 T cell receptor beta chains were sequenced from one sample in a study of shared clonotypes between healthy human individuals. TCRdb's copy holds only in-frame clones and misses some; the assay was immunoSEQ multiplex PCR. There are under 700,000 clones in the sample; 85% to 95% occur only once, and approximately 0.12% lies in the top ten. CD45RO-negative CD8 cells positively selected for CCR7 made up the naive population, which excluded terminally differentiated effector memory CD45RA+ cells. Input material: naive CD8+ T cells sorted from blood. The receptors were gathered from a woman in her thirties in good health.

The V call is TRBV5-6, the J call TRBJ2-7, with D maybe TRBD2 (5 bases). The CDR3 is made up of 15 amino acids. Trimming took off 4 bases at V and 3 bases at J, with 17 bases between the two ends. Germline CDR1 is SGHDT and CDR2 is YYEEEE. The CDR3 DNA follows: TGTGCCAGCAGCGGATGGATAGCGAACCTCTACGAGCAGTACTTC. This codes for CASSGWIANLYEQYF.

The chain recombines TRBV7-9 with TRBJ2-7; 7 bases align to TRBD1. The CDR3 runs to 16 residues. V trimming: 5 bases; J trimming: 5 bases; junction bases outside the gene matches: 15. Germline values: CDR1 SEHNR, CDR2 FQNEAQ (reference sequence). As DNA, the CDR3 is TGTGCCAGCAGCGGGGCCCCACGACAGGGCTATGACGAGCAGTACTTC. This gives the protein CASSGAPRQGYDEQYF.

This clone was detected once. The chain links TRBV4-1 to TRBJ2-2, with D perhaps matching TRBD1 (7 bases). Germline V CDR1 and CDR2: MGHRA, YSYEKL. V was clipped by 4 bases and J by 5 bases, with 14 bases between them. The CDR3 spans 15 residues. The CDR3 reads CASSLETGRTGELFF. CDR3 sequence (DNA): TGCGCCAGCAGCCTCGAGACAGGGAGGACCGGGGAGCTGTTTTTT.

Of note for this clone: The sample contains more than one DNA sequence encoding this CDR3. The chain is built from TRBV7-9 and TRBJ1-1; no clear D gene. The germline V gene has CDR1 SEHNR and CDR2 FQNEAQ (reference sequence). V lost 3 bases, J lost 6 bases, and 5 bases lay in between. This CDR3 comprises 11 residues. Written as DNA, the CDR3 is TGTGCCAGCAGCTTCGGTGCTGAAGCTTTCTTT. Translating it yields CASSFGAEAFF.

The CDR3 DNA follows: TGCGCCAGCAGCGCGGGACTAGCGGGATCCCCGGGCACAGATACGCAGTATTTT. It codes for CASSAGLAGSPGTDTQYF. The chain joins TRBV10-2 to TRBJ2-3; TRBD2 agrees at 13 bases. The length of the CDR3 is 18 residues. Germline V gives CDR1 WSHSY, CDR2 SAAADI. V shed 6 bases, J shed 1 base, and the junction held 10 bases outside the gene matches.

This chain connects TRBV5-1 to TRBJ1-2; 10 bases fit TRBD1. CDR3 length: 15 residues. V was clipped by 3 bases and J by 6 bases; unmatched bases: 8. The germline V gene has CDR1 SGHRS and CDR2 YFSETQ. The CDR3 region is CASSSDRTGGHGYTF. The CDR3 nucleotides read TGCGCCAGCAGCTCCGATAGGACAGGGGGGCATGGCTACACCTTC.

The chain is built from TRBV9 and TRBJ2-1; D unclear. Trimming left V 7 bases short and J 6 bases short, with 14 bases between. This CDR3 contains 13 residues. Per germline, CDR1 SGDLS and CDR2 YYNGEE. CDR3 loop: CASSRTNPNEQFF. The CDR3 DNA sequence: TGTGCCAGCTCCAGAACCAACCCCAATGAGCAGTTCTTC.

The chain is built from TRBV27 and TRBJ2-3; D gene unclear. V was cut by 10 bases and J by 2 bases, with 16 bases left in between. Germline V gene sequence: CDR1 MNHEY, CDR2 SMNVEV (reference sequence). The CDR3 runs 14 residues. CDR3 in DNA: TGTGCCACCGGAGACCTGGGGATCACAGATACGCAGTATTTT. This encodes CATGDLGITDTQYF.

The sample holds one count of this clone. The V call is TRBV4-1, the J call TRBJ2-3; D is possibly TRBD2 (5 bases). V shed 0 bases and J shed 2 bases, with 21 bases lying between them. Germline V gives CDR1 MGHRA, CDR2 YSYEKL. This CDR3 spans 19 amino acids. The DNA of the CDR3 is TGCGCCAGCAGCCAAGATCCATCCCTCCTAGCAACCAACACAGATACGCAGTATTTT. Translating it yields CASSQDPSLLATNTDTQYF.